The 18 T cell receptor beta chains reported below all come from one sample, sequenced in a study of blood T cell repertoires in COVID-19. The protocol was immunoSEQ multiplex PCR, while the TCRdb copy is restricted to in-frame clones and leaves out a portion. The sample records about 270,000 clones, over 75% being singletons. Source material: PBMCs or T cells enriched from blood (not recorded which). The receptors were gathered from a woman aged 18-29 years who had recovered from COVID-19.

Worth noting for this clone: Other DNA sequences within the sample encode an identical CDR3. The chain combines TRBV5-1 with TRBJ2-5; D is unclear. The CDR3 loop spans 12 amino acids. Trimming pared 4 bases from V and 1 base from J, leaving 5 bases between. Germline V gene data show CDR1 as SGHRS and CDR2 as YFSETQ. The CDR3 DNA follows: TGCGCCAGCAGCCTATCCCAAGAGACCCAGTACTTC. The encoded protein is CASSLSQETQYF.

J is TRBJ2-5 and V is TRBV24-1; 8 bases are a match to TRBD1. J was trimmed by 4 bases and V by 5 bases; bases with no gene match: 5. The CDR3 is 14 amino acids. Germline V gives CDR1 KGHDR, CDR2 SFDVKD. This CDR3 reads CATSAGGQGETQYF. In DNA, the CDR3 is TGTGCCACCAGTGCCGGAGGACAGGGAGAGACCCAGTACTTC.

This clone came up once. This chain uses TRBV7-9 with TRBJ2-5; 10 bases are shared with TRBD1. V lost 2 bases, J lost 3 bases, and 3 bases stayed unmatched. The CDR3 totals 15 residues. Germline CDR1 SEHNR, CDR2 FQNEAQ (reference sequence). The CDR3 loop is CASSLWTGGEETQYF. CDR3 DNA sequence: TGTGCCAGCAGCTTATGGACAGGGGGGGAAGAGACCCAGTACTTC.

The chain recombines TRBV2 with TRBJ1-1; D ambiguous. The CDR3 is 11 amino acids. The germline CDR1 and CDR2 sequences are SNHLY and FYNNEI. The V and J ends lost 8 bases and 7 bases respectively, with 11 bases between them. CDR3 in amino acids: CASRTQSEAFF. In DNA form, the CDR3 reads TGTGCCAGCCGTACACAGAGTGAAGCTTTCTTT.

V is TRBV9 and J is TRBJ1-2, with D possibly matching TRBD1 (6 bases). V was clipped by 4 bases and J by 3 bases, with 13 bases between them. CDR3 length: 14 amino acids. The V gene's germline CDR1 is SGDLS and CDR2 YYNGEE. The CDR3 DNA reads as TGTGCCAGCAGCTCATCACAGGGATACTATGGCTACACCTTC. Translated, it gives CASSSSQGYYGYTF.

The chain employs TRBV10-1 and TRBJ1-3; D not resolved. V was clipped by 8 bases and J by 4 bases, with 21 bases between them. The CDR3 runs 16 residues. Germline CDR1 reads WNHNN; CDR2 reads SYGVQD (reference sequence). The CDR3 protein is CASGRPTTREGNTIYF. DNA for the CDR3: TGCGCCAGCGGAAGGCCCACTACCCGGGAAGGAAACACCATATATTTT.

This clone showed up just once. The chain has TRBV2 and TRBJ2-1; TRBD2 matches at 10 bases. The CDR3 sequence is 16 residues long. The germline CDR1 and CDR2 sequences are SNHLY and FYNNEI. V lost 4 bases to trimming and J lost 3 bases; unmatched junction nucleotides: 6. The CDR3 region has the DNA TGTGCCAGCAGTGGGGCACTAGCGGGGAGCTACAATGAGCAGTTCTTC. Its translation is CASSGALAGSYNEQFF.

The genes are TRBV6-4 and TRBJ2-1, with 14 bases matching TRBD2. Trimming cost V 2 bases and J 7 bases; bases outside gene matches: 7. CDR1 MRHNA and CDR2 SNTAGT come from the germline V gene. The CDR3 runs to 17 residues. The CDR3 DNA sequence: TGTGCCAGCAGTGACGTTCCCGGGACTAGCGGGGGAAATGAGCAGTTCTTC. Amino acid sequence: CASSDVPGTSGGNEQFF.

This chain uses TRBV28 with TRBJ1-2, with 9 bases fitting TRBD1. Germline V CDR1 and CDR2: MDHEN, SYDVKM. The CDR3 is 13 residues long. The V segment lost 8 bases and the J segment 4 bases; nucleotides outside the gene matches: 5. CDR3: CASEVTGGYGYTF. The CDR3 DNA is TGTGCCAGCGAGGTGACAGGGGGCTATGGCTACACCTTC.

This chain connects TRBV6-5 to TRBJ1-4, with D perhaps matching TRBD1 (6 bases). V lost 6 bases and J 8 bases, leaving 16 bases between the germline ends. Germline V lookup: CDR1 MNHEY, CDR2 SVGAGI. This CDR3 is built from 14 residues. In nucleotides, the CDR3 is TGTGCCAGCAGGGGGGCGGTATCGAGGGAAAAACTGTTTTTT. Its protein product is CASRGAVSREKLFF.

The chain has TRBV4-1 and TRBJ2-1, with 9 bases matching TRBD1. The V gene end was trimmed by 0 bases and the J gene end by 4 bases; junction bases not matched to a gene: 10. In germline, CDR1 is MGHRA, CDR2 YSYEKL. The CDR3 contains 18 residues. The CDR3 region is CASSQEGRGTGNYNEQFF. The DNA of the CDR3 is TGCGCCAGCAGCCAAGAAGGGCGCGGGACAGGGAATTACAATGAGCAGTTCTTC.

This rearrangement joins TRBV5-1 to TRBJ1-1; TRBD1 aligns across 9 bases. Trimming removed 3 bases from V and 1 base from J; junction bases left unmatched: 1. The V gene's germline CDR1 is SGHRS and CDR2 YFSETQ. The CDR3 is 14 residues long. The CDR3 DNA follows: TGCGCCAGCAGCTCGGGACAGGGGAACACTGAAGCTTTCTTT. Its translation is CASSSGQGNTEAFF.

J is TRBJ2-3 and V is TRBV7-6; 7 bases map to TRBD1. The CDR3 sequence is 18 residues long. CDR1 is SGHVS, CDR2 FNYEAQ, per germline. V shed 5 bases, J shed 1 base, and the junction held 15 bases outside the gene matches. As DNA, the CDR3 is TGTGCCAGCAGCCATACAGGGGTAAACCCCTCTCGCACAGATACGCAGTATTTT. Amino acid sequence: CASSHTGVNPSRTDTQYF.

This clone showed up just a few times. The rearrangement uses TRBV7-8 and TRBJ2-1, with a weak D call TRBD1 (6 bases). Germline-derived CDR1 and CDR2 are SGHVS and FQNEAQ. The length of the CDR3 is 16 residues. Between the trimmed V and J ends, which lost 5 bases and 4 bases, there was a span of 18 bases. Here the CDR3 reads CASSARTVASYNEQFF. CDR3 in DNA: TGTGCCAGCAGCGCCCGGACAGTTGCATCTTACAATGAGCAGTTCTTC.

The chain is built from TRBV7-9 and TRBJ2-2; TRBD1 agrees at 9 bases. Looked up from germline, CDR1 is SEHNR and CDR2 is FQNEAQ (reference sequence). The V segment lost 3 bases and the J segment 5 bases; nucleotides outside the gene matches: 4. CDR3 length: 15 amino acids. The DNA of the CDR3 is TGTGCCAGCAGCTTCCGGGACAGGGATACCGGGGAGCTGTTTTTT. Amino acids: CASSFRDRDTGELFF. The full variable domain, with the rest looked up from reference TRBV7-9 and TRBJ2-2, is DTGVSQNPRHKITKRGQNVTFRCDPISEHNRLYWYRQTLGQGPEFLTYFQNEAQLEKSRLLSDRFSAERPKGSFSTLEIQRTEQGDSAMYLCASSFRDRDTGELFFGEGSRLTVL.

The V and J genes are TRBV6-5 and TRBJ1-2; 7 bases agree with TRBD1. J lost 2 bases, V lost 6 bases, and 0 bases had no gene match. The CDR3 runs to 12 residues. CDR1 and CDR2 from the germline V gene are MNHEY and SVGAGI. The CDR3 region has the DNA TGTGCCAGCAGGGACAGGAACTATGGCTACACCTTC. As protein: CASRDRNYGYTF.

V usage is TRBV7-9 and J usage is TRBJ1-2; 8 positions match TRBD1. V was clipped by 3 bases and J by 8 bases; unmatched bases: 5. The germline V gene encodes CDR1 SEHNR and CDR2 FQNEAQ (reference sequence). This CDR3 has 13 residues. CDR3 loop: CASSLTGDHGYTF. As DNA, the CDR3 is TGTGCCAGCAGCTTGACAGGGGATCACGGCTACACCTTC.

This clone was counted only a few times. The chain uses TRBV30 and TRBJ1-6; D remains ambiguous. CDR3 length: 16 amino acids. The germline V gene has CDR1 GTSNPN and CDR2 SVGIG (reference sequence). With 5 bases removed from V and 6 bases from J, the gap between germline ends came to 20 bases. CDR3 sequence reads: CAWVSNEVFSNSPLHF. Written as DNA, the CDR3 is TGTGCCTGGGTCTCTAACGAGGTTTTTTCTAATTCACCCCTCCACTTT.